This T cell receptor beta chain was identified during a study of cytomegalovirus exposure and HLA in healthy donors. Primers: 60 Vbeta forward and 13 Jbeta reverse. The assay was immunoSEQ multiplex PCR, and TCRdb's table has in-frame clones only and misses some. Of around 180,000 clones listed, around 73% were seen once; the top ten hold over 2%. In its sample, this clone was seen once. This CDR3 spans 14 amino acids. V was pared by 6 bases and J by 3 bases, with 2 bases of the junction left unmatched. CDR1 and CDR2 from the germline V gene are MNHNS and SASEGT. The sample comprised PBMCs. The chain combines TRBV6-1 with TRBJ1-1; 12 bases are shared with TRBD1. The TCR comes from a man aged 55 to 69 in good health and CMV-seronegative. CDR3 DNA: TGTGCCAGCAGCCGGGACAGGGGGCACACTGAAGCTTTCTTT. This sequence encodes CASSRDRGHTEAFF.